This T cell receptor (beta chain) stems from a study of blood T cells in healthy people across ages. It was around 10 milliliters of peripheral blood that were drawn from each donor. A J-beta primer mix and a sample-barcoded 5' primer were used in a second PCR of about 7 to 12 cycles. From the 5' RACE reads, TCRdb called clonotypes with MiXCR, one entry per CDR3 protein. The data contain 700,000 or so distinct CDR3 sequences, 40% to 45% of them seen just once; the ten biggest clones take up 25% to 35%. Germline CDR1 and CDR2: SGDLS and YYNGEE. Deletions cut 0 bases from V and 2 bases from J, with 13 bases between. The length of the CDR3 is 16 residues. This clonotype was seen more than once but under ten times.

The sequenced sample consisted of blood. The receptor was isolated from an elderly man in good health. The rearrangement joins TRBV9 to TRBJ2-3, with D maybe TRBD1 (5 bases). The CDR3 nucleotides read TGTGCCAGCAGCGTAGAGACAGATACTATCACAGATACGCAGTATTTT. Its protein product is CASSVETDTITDTQYF.